This record covers a single TCR beta chain. The record originates from a study of blood T cell repertoires in COVID-19. This CDR3 has 14 amino acids. Germline V CDR1 and CDR2: SNHLY, FYNNEI. Unmatched junction bases numbered 6, after V lost 6 bases and J lost 4 bases. The data were produced by immunoSEQ multiplex PCR, yet TCRdb's version contains in-frame clones alone and is incomplete. The sample consists of some 320,000 clones, about 87% of them appearing once. The chain is built from TRBV2 and TRBJ1-3, with TRBD1 identical over 7 bases. Sequencing was done on a sample of peripheral blood. The TCR sequence derives from a woman aged 25 to 39 who had recovered from COVID-19. CDR3 DNA sequence: TGTGCCAGCAGGGAACAGGGGACAGGAAACACCATATATTTT. Translated, it gives CASREQGTGNTIYF.